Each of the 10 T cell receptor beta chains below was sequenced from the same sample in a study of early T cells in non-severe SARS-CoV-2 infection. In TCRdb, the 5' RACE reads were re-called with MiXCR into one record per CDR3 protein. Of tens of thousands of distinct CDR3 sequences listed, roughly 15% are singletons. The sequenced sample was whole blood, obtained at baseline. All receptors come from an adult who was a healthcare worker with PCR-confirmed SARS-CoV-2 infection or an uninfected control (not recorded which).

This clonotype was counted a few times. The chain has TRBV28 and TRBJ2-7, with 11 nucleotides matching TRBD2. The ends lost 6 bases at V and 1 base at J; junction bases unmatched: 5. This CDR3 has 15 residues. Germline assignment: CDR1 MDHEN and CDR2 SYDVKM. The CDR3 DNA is TGTGCCAGCAGGATAGCGGGAGGGGCATCCTACGAGCAGTACTTC. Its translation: CASRIAGGASYEQYF.

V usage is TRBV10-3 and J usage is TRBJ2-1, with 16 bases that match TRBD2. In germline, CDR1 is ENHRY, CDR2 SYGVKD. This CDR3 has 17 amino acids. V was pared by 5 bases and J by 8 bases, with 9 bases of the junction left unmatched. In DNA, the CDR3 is TGTGCCATCAGTCCGGGACTAGCGGGAGGGCCTTTGGATGAGCAGTTCTTC. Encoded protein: CAISPGLAGGPLDEQFF.

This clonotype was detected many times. The CDR3 coding sequence is TGTGCCAGCAGTTTAGGGCAGGGACACGAGCAGTACTTC. Protein: CASSLGQGHEQYF. V usage is TRBV12-3 or TRBV12-4 and J usage is TRBJ2-7; either TRBD1 or TRBD2 may supply D (5 bases each). V was cut by 1 base and J by 5 bases, with 9 bases left in between. The CDR3 is 13 residues long.

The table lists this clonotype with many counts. The CDR3 protein is CASSLSSSGNTGELFF. The CDR3 region has the DNA TGTGCCAGCAGTTTAAGCAGTAGCGGAAACACCGGGGAGCTGTTTTTT. The chain recombines TRBV12-3 or TRBV12-4 with TRBJ2-2; D perhaps matches TRBD2 (6 bases). The CDR3 is 16 residues long. The ends were cut back, 2 bases at V and 2 bases at J, with 12 bases in the middle.

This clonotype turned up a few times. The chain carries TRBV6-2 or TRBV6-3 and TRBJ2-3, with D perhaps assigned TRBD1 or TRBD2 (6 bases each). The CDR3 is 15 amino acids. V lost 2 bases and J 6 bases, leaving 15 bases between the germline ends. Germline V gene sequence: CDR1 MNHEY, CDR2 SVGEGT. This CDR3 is CASSYRGPALDTQYF. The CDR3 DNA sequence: TGTGCCAGCAGTTACCGGGGGCCCGCTTTGGATACGCAGTATTTT.

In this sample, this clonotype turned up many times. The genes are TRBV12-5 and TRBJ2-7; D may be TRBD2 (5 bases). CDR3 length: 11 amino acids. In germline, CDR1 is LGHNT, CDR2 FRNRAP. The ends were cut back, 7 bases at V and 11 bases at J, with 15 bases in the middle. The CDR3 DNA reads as TGTGCTAGTGTCCCTTCGGGGATCGAGTACTTC. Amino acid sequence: CASVPSGIEYF.

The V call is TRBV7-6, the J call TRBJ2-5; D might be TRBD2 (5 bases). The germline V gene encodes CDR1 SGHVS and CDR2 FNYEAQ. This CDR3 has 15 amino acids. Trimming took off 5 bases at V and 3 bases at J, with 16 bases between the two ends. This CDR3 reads CASSATRGLKETQYF. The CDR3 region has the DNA TGTGCCAGCAGCGCAACCCGGGGTCTGAAAGAGACCCAGTACTTC. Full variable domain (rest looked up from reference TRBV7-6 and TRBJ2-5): GAGVSQSPRYKVTKRGQDVALRCDPISGHVSLYWYRQALGQGPEFLTYFNYEAQQDKSGLPNDRFSAERPEGSISTLTIQRTEQRDSAMYRCASSATRGLKETQYFGPGTRLLVL.

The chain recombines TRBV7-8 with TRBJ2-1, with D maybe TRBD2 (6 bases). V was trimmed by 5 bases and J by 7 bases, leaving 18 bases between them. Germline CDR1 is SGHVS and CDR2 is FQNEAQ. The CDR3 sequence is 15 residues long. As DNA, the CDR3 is TGTGCCAGCAGCCTACGGGAGCTCCCTAGGAATGAGCAGTTCTTC. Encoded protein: CASSLRELPRNEQFF.

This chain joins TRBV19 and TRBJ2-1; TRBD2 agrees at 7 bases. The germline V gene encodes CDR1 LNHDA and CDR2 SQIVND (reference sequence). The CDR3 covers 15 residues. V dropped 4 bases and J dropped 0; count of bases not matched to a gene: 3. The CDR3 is CASSKRGPSYNEQFF. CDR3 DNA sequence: TGTGCCAGTAGTAAGCGGGGCCCCTCCTACAATGAGCAGTTCTTC.

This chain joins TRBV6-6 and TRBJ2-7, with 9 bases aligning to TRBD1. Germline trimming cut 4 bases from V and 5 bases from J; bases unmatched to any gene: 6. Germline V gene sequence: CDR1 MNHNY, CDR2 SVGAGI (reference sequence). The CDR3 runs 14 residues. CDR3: CASSSGQGTHEQYF. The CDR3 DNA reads TGTGCCAGCAGTTCGGGACAGGGTACCCACGAGCAGTACTTC.